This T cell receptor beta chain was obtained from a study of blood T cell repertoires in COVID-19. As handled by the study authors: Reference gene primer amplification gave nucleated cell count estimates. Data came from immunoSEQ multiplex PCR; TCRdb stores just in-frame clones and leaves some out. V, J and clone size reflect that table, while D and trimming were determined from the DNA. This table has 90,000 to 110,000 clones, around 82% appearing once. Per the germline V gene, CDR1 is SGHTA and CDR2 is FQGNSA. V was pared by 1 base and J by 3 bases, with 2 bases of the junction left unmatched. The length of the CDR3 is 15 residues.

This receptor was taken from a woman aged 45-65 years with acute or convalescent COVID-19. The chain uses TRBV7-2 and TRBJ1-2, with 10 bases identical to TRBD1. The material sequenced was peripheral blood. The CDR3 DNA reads TGTGCCAGCAGCTTAGGGGGGACAGGGGACTATGGCTACACCTTC. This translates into CASSLGGTGDYGYTF.